Following are 18 T cell receptor beta chains from one sample sequenced in a study of blood T cell repertoires in COVID-19. TCRdb's copy holds only in-frame clones and misses some; the assay was immunoSEQ multiplex PCR. The sample has 60,000 to 80,000 clones, 70% to 90% seen once. The sequenced material came from peripheral blood. The receptors stem from a man aged 70-80 years with acute or convalescent COVID-19.

A single count supports this clone. The chain employs TRBV2 and TRBJ2-1; 12 nucleotides line up with TRBD2. Trimming at V came to 8 bases and at J to 6 bases, leaving 5 bases not matched to a gene. The CDR3 totals 14 residues. Germline loops: CDR1 SNHLY, CDR2 FYNNEI. The CDR3 DNA sequence: TGTGCCAGCGCCGGACTAGCGGGGCTCAATGAGCAGTTCTTC. As protein: CASAGLAGLNEQFF.

CDR3 bases: TGTGCCAGTAGTATGAGAATAGCGGGGGACGGGGAGCTGTTTTTT. Translated: CASSMRIAGDGELFF. The chain uses TRBV19 and TRBJ2-2, with 9 bases matching TRBD2. This CDR3 has 15 residues. Germline lookup yields CDR1 LNHDA and CDR2 SQIVND (reference sequence). Germline trimming cut 3 bases from V and 7 bases from J; bases unmatched to any gene: 6.

The rearrangement links TRBV6-5 to TRBJ1-1, with D perhaps TRBD1 (5 bases). Trimming stripped 2 bases from V and 7 bases from J, with 14 bases between. Germline V gene sequence: CDR1 MNHEY, CDR2 SVGAGI. The CDR3 contains 14 residues. In nucleotides, the CDR3 is TGTGCCAGCAGTTACAACCAATTGGGGGGTGAAGCTTTCTTT. It is translated as CASSYNQLGGEAFF.

The chain joins TRBV25-1 to TRBJ2-2; 11 positions agree with TRBD2. CDR3 length: 15 residues. Trimming took 1 base from V and 6 from J; bases not matched to a gene: 1. CDR1 MGHDK and CDR2 SYGVNS come from the germline V gene. CDR3 coding DNA: TGTGCCAGCAGTGAATTACTAGCGGGGGCCGGGGAGCTGTTTTTT. It translates to CASSELLAGAGELFF. Drawing the rest from reference TRBV25-1 and TRBJ2-2, the complete variable domain is EADIYQTPRYLVIGTGKKITLECSQTMGHDKMYWYQQDPGMELHLIHYSYGVNSTEKGDLSSESTVSRIRTEHFPLTLESARPSHTSQYLCASSELLAGAGELFFGEGSRLTVL.

In this sample, this clone turned up once. The rearrangement joins TRBV20-1 to TRBJ1-4; weak D call: TRBD1 (5 bases). The CDR3 is 13 amino acids. The germline V and J ends were trimmed by 3 bases and 4 bases, with 9 bases remaining between them. Germline V gene lookup returns CDR1 DFQATT and CDR2 SNEGSKA (reference sequence). The CDR3 DNA reads TGCAGTGCTAGTGGGACTTTTAATGAAAAACTGTTTTTT. It yields the protein CSASGTFNEKLFF.

This clone occurred once. This chain's CDR3 is CASRGTNEKLFF. As DNA, the CDR3 is TGTGCCTCCCGGGGGACTAATGAAAAACTGTTTTTT. The chain is built from TRBV28 and TRBJ1-4, with TRBD1 as a possible D gene (5 bases). The CDR3 covers 12 residues. Looked up from germline, CDR1 is MDHEN and CDR2 is SYDVKM. Trimming pared 11 bases from V and 2 bases from J, leaving 9 bases between.

The genes are TRBV19 and TRBJ2-7; 7 nucleotides line up with TRBD1. After removal of 2 bases from V and 2 bases from J, the junction contained 15 bases not matched to a gene. The germline V gene has CDR1 LNHDA and CDR2 SQIVND (reference sequence). The CDR3 extends over 18 amino acids. CDR3 DNA: TGTGCCAGTAGTATACCCACCTACCCGGGACAGAGGCCCTACGAGCAGTACTTC. The encoded protein is CASSIPTYPGQRPYEQYF. Full variable domain (remainder filled in from reference TRBV19 and TRBJ2-7): DGGITQSPKYLFRKEGQNVTLSCEQNLNHDAMYWYRQDPGQGLRLIYYSQIVNDFQKGDIAEGYSVSREKKESFPLTVTSAQKNPTAFYLCASSIPTYPGQRPYEQYFGPGTRLTVT.

With regard to this clone: No DNA is shown, since the ends of the CDR3 on it are uncertain; the CDR3 is the one TCRdb lists. The V call is TRBV5-1, the J call TRBJ2-3; the DNA was not compared with TRBD2, the D call given in the table. The CDR3 is 18 amino acids long, termini counted. The V gene's germline CDR1 is SGHRS and CDR2 YFSETQ. CDR3 amino acids: CASSLKNSVLRGTDTQYF.

This chain links TRBV13 with TRBJ2-1, with 11 bases identical to TRBD2. The ends lost 5 bases at V and 4 bases at J; junction bases unmatched: 10. The CDR3 runs to 17 residues. Per the germline V gene, CDR1 is PRHDT and CDR2 is FYEKMQ (reference sequence). In nucleotides, the CDR3 is TGTGCCAGCAGCACCCGGTTCGGGACTAGCGGTTACAATGAGCAGTTCTTC. Translating gives CASSTRFGTSGYNEQFF.

The chain joins TRBV7-8 to TRBJ1-2, with 10 bases aligning to TRBD1. The ends lost 5 bases at V and 7 bases at J; junction bases unmatched: 4. CDR1 is SGHVS and CDR2 is FQNEAQ in the germline V gene. CDR3 length: 13 amino acids. Here the CDR3 reads CASSPGTGAGYTF. CDR3 in DNA: TGTGCCAGCAGCCCCGGGACAGGGGCTGGCTACACCTTC.

The CDR3 bases are TGTGCCAGCTTCATACGTCTGGACAGGGGTACTGAAGCTTTCTTT. This gives the protein CASFIRLDRGTEAFF. V is TRBV28 and J is TRBJ1-1, with TRBD1 identical over 9 bases. Germline V gives CDR1 MDHEN, CDR2 SYDVKM. V lost 8 bases and J lost 5; bases outside the gene matches: 12. CDR3 size: 15 residues.

This chain joins TRBV10-3 and TRBJ1-6; 7 nucleotides agree with TRBD1. The CDR3 runs 13 residues. Germline lookup yields CDR1 ENHRY and CDR2 SYGVKD. V dropped 7 bases and J dropped 4; count of bases not matched to a gene: 1. CDR3 region: CAITGQYNSPLHF. The CDR3 DNA is TGTGCCATCACGGGACAGTATAATTCACCCCTCCACTTT.

This chain connects TRBV6-5 to TRBJ2-4, with D maybe TRBD1 (6 bases). The CDR3 covers 15 residues. The germline V gene encodes CDR1 MNHEY and CDR2 SVGAGI. The V end was cut by 6 bases, the J end by 8 bases, with 20 bases between. The CDR3 protein is CASRSRGSPGDIQYF. In DNA form, the CDR3 reads TGTGCCAGCAGGTCCCGGGGATCCCCAGGGGACATTCAGTACTTC.

The V gene is TRBV9, the J gene TRBJ2-3; no firm D call. Per germline, CDR1 SGDLS and CDR2 YYNGEE. CDR3 length: 15 amino acids. The V and J ends lost 0 bases and 6 bases respectively, with 14 bases between them. The CDR3 sequence: CASSVVASLQDTQYF. In nucleotides, the CDR3 is TGTGCCAGCAGCGTAGTCGCTAGTCTTCAGGATACGCAGTATTTT. The full variable domain, rest sourced from reference TRBV9 and TRBJ2-3, is DSGVTQTPKHLITATGQRVTLRCSPRSGDLSVYWYQQSLDQGLQFLIQYYNGEERAKGNILERFSAQQFPDLHSELNLSSLELGDSALYFCASSVVASLQDTQYFGPGTRLTVL.

The J gene is TRBJ2-1, the V gene TRBV4-1; maybe TRBD1 (5 bases). The germline V gene encodes CDR1 MGHRA and CDR2 YSYEKL. Trimming removed 7 bases at V and 4 bases at J, with 26 bases between. This CDR3 spans 18 amino acids. The CDR3 sequence is CASKGQARSSRNYNEQFF. For the CDR3, the DNA is TGCGCCAGCAAGGGGCAGGCCCGTTCAAGCCGGAATTACAATGAGCAGTTCTTC.

This clone was found once. The CDR3 DNA is TGCGCCAGCAGCTCCGCGGGGCTTAGCACAGATACGCAGTATTTT. Translation gives CASSSAGLSTDTQYF. The chain has TRBV5-1 and TRBJ2-3, with D possibly TRBD2 on 6 matching bases. V was cut by 3 bases and J by 0 bases, with 11 bases left in between. CDR1 and CDR2 (germline): SGHRS, YFSETQ. The CDR3 runs to 15 residues. The entire variable domain, with the rest obtained from reference TRBV5-1 and TRBJ2-3, is as follows: KAGVTQTPRYLIKTRGQQVTLSCSPISGHRSVSWYQQTPGQGLQFLFEYFSETQRNKGNFPGRFSGRQFSNSRSEMNVSTLELGDSALYLCASSSAGLSTDTQYFGPGTRLTVL.

V usage is TRBV7-9 and J usage is TRBJ2-5; 13 bases are a match to TRBD2. Germline CDR1 and CDR2: SEHNR and FQNEAQ (reference sequence). CDR3 size: 16 residues. Trimming took 0 bases from V and 5 from J; bases not matched to a gene: 3. Here the CDR3 DNA reads TGTGCCAGCAGCTTAGCTGGACTAGCGGGGGTGGAGACCCAGTACTTC. Its protein is CASSLAGLAGVETQYF. The variable domain in full, with the rest retrieved from reference TRBV7-9 and TRBJ2-5, is DTGVSQNPRHKITKRGQNVTFRCDPISEHNRLYWYRQTLGQGPEFLTYFQNEAQLEKSRLLSDRFSAERPKGSFSTLEIQRTEQGDSAMYLCASSLAGLAGVETQYFGPGTRLLVL.

The chain carries TRBV3-1 (or the pseudogene TRBV3-2) and TRBJ1-3, with TRBD1 matching 9 bases. With 0 bases clipped from V and 4 bases from J, the junction kept 4 bases outside the gene matches. Looked up from germline, CDR1 is LGHDT and CDR2 is YNNKEL (reference sequence). This CDR3 is 16 amino acids long. Here the CDR3 DNA reads TGTGCCAGCAGCCAAGATTGGGACAGGGTGGGAAACACCATATATTTT. Amino acid sequence: CASSQDWDRVGNTIYF.